Below are 22 T cell receptor beta chains sequenced from a single sample in a study of blood T cell repertoires in COVID-19. The assay was immunoSEQ multiplex PCR, and TCRdb's table has in-frame clones only and misses some. The data show 300,000 to 350,000 clones, around 90% seen once. Sequences were obtained from peripheral blood. The receptors derive from a woman between 25 and 40 years old with COVID-19, enrolled during active disease.

The rearrangement uses TRBV19 and TRBJ1-1; the D gene is possibly TRBD1 (5 bases). Trimming stripped 9 bases from V and 1 base from J, with 12 bases between. CDR1 is LNHDA, CDR2 SQIVND, per germline (reference sequence). This CDR3 comprises 13 residues. CDR3 DNA: TGTGCCAGCAGGGCCGGCACGAACACTGAAGCTTTCTTT. Encoded protein: CASRAGTNTEAFF.

The rearrangement uses TRBV28 and TRBJ2-5; D ambiguous. Germline-derived CDR1 and CDR2 are MDHEN and SYDVKM. The CDR3 totals 15 residues. Trimming pared 1 base from V and 5 bases from J, leaving 14 bases between. DNA of the CDR3: TGTGCCAGCAGTTTATCGGTGACACCTGAGGAGACCCAGTACTTC. It yields the protein CASSLSVTPEETQYF.

This chain joins TRBV18 and TRBJ1-3; TRBD1 might be the D (6 bases). Germline values: CDR1 KGHSH, CDR2 LQKENI. The CDR3 has 21 residues. V shed 6 bases and J shed 0 bases, with 30 bases lying between them. The CDR3 coding sequence is TGTGCCAGCTCCAGCCACTCCACATTATTGGGGGGGCCCCTCTCTGGAAACACCATATATTTT. Translated, it gives CASSSHSTLLGGPLSGNTIYF.

The chain couples TRBV9 to TRBJ2-3; 11 bases are a match to TRBD2. There are 16 residues in the CDR3. Losses at the gene ends were 4 bases for V and 5 bases for J; bases not matched to a gene: 9. The germline gives CDR1 SGDLS, CDR2 YYNGEE. CDR3 in DNA: TGTGCCAGCAGCATTTTAGCGGGAGGGCAGGGAGATACGCAGTATTTT. Residues: CASSILAGGQGDTQYF.

This chain joins TRBV5-1 and TRBJ2-1; TRBD2 matches at 8 bases. Unmatched junction bases numbered 3, after V lost 0 bases and J lost 1 base. The CDR3 totals 16 residues. CDR1 is SGHRS and CDR2 is YFSETQ in the germline V gene. This chain's CDR3 is CASSLEGGRSYNEQFF. Here the CDR3 DNA reads TGCGCCAGCAGCTTGGAGGGCGGGAGGTCCTACAATGAGCAGTTCTTC.

The chain combines TRBV18 with TRBJ2-3; a possible D gene is TRBD2 (5 bases). The CDR3 length is 16 residues. CDR1 and CDR2 (germline): KGHSH, LQKENI. V was clipped by 3 bases and J by 1 base, with 14 bases between them. Here the CDR3 DNA reads TGTGCCAGCTCACCTGGATGGGAGAGCGGCACAGATACGCAGTATTTT. Its protein product is CASSPGWESGTDTQYF.

The chain joins TRBV19 to TRBJ2-7, with TRBD1 identical over 10 bases. With V trimmed by 5 bases and J by 4 bases, 8 bases remained unmatched. Germline V gene lookup returns CDR1 LNHDA and CDR2 SQIVND (reference sequence). This CDR3 is built from 15 residues. The CDR3 protein is CASSEYRQGAYEQYF. The CDR3 bases are TGTGCCAGTAGTGAATACAGACAGGGGGCGTACGAGCAGTACTTC.

This chain uses TRBV13 with TRBJ2-1; TRBD2 matches at 14 bases. The ends lost 5 bases at V and 4 bases at J; junction bases unmatched: 4. Germline assignment: CDR1 PRHDT and CDR2 FYEKMQ (reference sequence). CDR3 length equals 16 residues. The CDR3: CASSIRTSGRYNEQFF. CDR3 sequence (DNA): TGTGCCAGCAGCATCCGGACTAGCGGGAGGTACAATGAGCAGTTCTTC.

The rearrangement joins TRBV6-5 to TRBJ2-7, with TRBD1 identical over 10 bases. From germline, CDR1 is MNHEY and CDR2 SVGAGI. The ends lost 6 bases at V and 4 bases at J; junction bases unmatched: 6. The CDR3 totals 14 residues. DNA of the CDR3: TGTGCCAGCAGGTTGGACAGGGGGATATACGAGCAGTACTTC. Encoded protein: CASRLDRGIYEQYF.

The chain is built from TRBV7-3 and TRBJ2-5; 9 nucleotides align to TRBD1. V lost 5 bases and J lost 0; bases outside the gene matches: 4. The CDR3 contains 15 residues. Germline V gene lookup returns CDR1 SGHTA and CDR2 FQGTGA. In DNA form, the CDR3 reads TGTGCCAGCAGCCTACAGGGGGCGAACCAAGAGACCCAGTACTTC. It yields the protein CASSLQGANQETQYF.

The chain has TRBV5-1 and TRBJ1-1; D unresolved. Trimming stripped 4 bases from V and 7 bases from J, with 14 bases between. Germline assignment: CDR1 SGHRS and CDR2 YFSETQ. This CDR3 comprises 13 residues. This chain's CDR3 is CASSLSAASEAFF. CDR3 nucleotide sequence: TGCGCCAGCAGCCTCTCCGCCGCCAGTGAAGCTTTCTTT.

The rearrangement uses TRBV7-9 and TRBJ1-4; D ambiguous. The V gene's germline CDR1 is SEHNR and CDR2 FQNEAQ (reference sequence). The CDR3 covers 14 residues. V was trimmed by 2 bases and J by 0 bases, leaving 4 bases between them. CDR3 in amino acids: CASSLLTTNEKLFF. CDR3 bases: TGTGCCAGCAGCTTACTAACAACTAATGAAAAACTGTTTTTT.

The chain employs TRBV18 and TRBJ2-7; 14 bases match TRBD2. Germline V gene sequence: CDR1 KGHSH, CDR2 LQKENI. V dropped 6 bases and J dropped 2; count of bases not matched to a gene: 6. The CDR3 covers 16 residues. Here the CDR3 reads CASSEGTSGSPYEQYF. The DNA for the CDR3 is TGTGCCAGCTCGGAGGGGACTAGCGGGAGTCCCTACGAGCAGTACTTC.

The rearrangement joins TRBV5-6 to TRBJ2-7; D not resolved. Looked up from germline, CDR1 is SGHDT and CDR2 is YYEEEE. The CDR3 runs to 14 residues. The V end lost 0 bases, the J end lost 4 bases, and 11 bases lay between the germline ends. CDR3 protein: CASSLGNYPYEQYF. Here the CDR3 DNA reads TGTGCCAGCAGCTTGGGCAACTACCCTTACGAGCAGTACTTC.

This chain uses TRBV7-8 with TRBJ1-2; 7 bases line up with TRBD1. Trimming at V came to 5 bases and at J to 2 bases, leaving 5 bases not matched to a gene. CDR1 SGHVS and CDR2 FQNEAQ come from the germline V gene. This CDR3 has 14 amino acids. This CDR3 is CASSPRDSNYGYTF. The CDR3 DNA reads TGTGCCAGCAGCCCACGGGACAGCAACTATGGCTACACCTTC.

The chain combines TRBV29-1 with TRBJ1-3, with D uncertain. The CDR3 contains 12 residues. From germline, CDR1 is SQVTM and CDR2 ANQGSEA. The V end lost 6 bases, the J end lost 4 bases, and 10 bases lay between the germline ends. DNA of the CDR3: TGCAGCGTCAGTACATGGGGAAACACCATATATTTT. Protein: CSVSTWGNTIYF.

V is TRBV6-1 and J is TRBJ1-6, with D unclear. Germline loops: CDR1 MNHNS, CDR2 SASEGT. The ends were cut back, 3 bases at V and 0 bases at J, with 9 bases in the middle. The CDR3 length is 16 residues. The CDR3 loop is CASSEFSSSYNSPLHF. The DNA for the CDR3 is TGTGCCAGCAGTGAGTTTTCTAGCTCCTATAATTCACCCCTCCACTTT.

The rearrangement uses TRBV6-5 and TRBJ1-6; possible D gene TRBD1, 6 bases. Trimming removed 0 bases from V and 9 bases from J, with 12 bases in between. Germline V gene data show CDR1 as MNHEY and CDR2 as SVGAGI. CDR3 length: 15 residues. DNA of the CDR3: TGTGCCAGCAGTTACTCGGCAGGGGTCCCTTCACCCCTCCACTTT. Translation gives CASSYSAGVPSPLHF.

This chain links TRBV9 with TRBJ2-3; 11 bases line up with TRBD2. Trimming removed 4 bases from V and 5 bases from J; junction bases left unmatched: 6. The CDR3 length is 15 residues. The germline gives CDR1 SGDLS, CDR2 YYNGEE. Here the CDR3 reads CASSPTSGSRDTQYF. The CDR3 DNA sequence: TGTGCCAGCAGCCCAACTAGCGGGAGTCGAGATACGCAGTATTTT.

In DNA form, the CDR3 reads TGTGCCATCATAAAGGTGGCAGGGACTAGCGGGAGGGCGGCCAACGAGCAGTACTTC. Amino acids: CAIIKVAGTSGRAANEQYF. The chain uses TRBV10-3 and TRBJ2-7; TRBD2 agrees at 16 bases. Germline trimming cut 7 bases from V and 5 bases from J; bases unmatched to any gene: 17. The CDR3 consists of 19 residues. The V gene's germline CDR1 is ENHRY and CDR2 SYGVKD.

The chain couples TRBV5-1 to TRBJ1-1; a weak D match, TRBD1 (5 bases). This CDR3 region has 13 residues. The germline V and J ends were trimmed by 0 bases and 6 bases, with 9 bases remaining between them. The germline V gene has CDR1 SGHRS and CDR2 YFSETQ. CDR3 DNA sequence: TGCGCCAGCAGCTTGGCCTGGGGCGCTGAAGCTTTCTTT. This codes for CASSLAWGAEAFF.

This chain connects TRBV4-1 to TRBJ1-6; D is unclear. The CDR3 contains 16 residues. The V end was cut by 0 bases, the J end by 10 bases, with 16 bases between. The germline gives CDR1 MGHRA, CDR2 YSYEKL. CDR3 region: CASSQEAGISRSPLHF. The DNA for the CDR3 is TGCGCCAGCAGCCAAGAGGCAGGCATAAGTCGGTCACCCCTCCACTTT.